This T cell receptor (beta chain) came from a study of CD8+ T cells in alopecia areata. Overall study context: It was oral tofacitinib, at 5 to 10 mg twice daily, that treated patients received. General study findings and limits: Scalp sequencing also captures normal skin's resident alphabeta T cells.

PBMCs provided sorted CD4+ and CD8+ T cells. Reverse transcription of extracted RNA yielded cDNA, which provided the sequencing template. Clones were read by immunoSEQ multiplex PCR, and TCRdb kept only the in-frame ones, dropping some. There are more than 75,000 clones in the sample; 41% occur only once, and 1% to 1.5% lies in the top ten. Regarding this clone: The antigen remains undetermined.

Trimming cost V 5 bases and J 8 bases, with 9 bases left between them. From germline, CDR1 is SEHNR and CDR2 FQNEAQ (reference sequence). There are 11 residues in the CDR3. The chain carries TRBV7-9 and TRBJ1-1; D ambiguous. This sequence originates from a human donor with alopecia areata. Sequencing was carried out using CD4+ T cells sorted from blood. The CDR3: CASSTIAEAFF. CDR3 DNA: TGTGCCAGCAGCACGATTGCAGAAGCTTTCTTT. The whole variable domain, remainder taken from reference TRBV7-9 and TRBJ1-1, is DTGVSQNPRHKITKRGQNVTFRCDPISEHNRLYWYRQTLGQGPEFLTYFQNEAQLEKSRLLSDRFSAERPKGSFSTLEIQRTEQGDSAMYLCASSTIAEAFFGQGTRLTVV.